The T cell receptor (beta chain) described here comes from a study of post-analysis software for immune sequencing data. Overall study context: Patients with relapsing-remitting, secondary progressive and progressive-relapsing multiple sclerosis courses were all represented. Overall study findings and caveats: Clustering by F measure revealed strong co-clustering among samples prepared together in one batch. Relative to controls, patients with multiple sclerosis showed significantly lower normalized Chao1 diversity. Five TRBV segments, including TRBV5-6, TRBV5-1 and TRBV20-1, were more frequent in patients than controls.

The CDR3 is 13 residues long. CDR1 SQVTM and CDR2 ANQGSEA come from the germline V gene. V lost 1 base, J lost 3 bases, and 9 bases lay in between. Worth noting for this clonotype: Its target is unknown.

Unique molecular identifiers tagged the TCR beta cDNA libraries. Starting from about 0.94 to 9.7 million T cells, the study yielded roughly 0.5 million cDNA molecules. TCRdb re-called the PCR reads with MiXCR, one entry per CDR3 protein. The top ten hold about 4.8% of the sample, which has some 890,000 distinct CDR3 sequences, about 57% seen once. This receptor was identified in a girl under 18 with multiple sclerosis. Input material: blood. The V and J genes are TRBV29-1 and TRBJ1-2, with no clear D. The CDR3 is CSVEGQSYYGYTF. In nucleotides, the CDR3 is TGCAGCGTTGAAGGGCAGAGCTACTATGGCTACACCTTC.